This TCR beta chain was identified during a study of blood T cell repertoires in COVID-19. Study-wide background: The analysed material was cDNA or gDNA that came from T cells, B-cell-depleted T cells, or PBMCs.

The germline V gene has CDR1 MDHEN and CDR2 SYDVKM. The CDR3 loop spans 16 amino acids. Trimming took 5 bases from V and 1 from J, leaving 14 bases between them. Using immunoSEQ multiplex PCR, the repertoire was profiled, and TCRdb retains in-frame clones only, with some absent. The sample has nearly 300,000 clones; 65% to 85% are singletons. The count of this clone is one. Seattle enrolled patients during active infection and tracked them longitudinally. Sequenced: peripheral blood. V is TRBV28 and J is TRBJ2-2, with a weak D call TRBD1 (5 bases). The clonotype originates from a human donor with COVID-19, enrolled during active disease. The donor label of this sample is uncertain. The CDR3 spells CASSPTAFMNTGELFF. In DNA form, the CDR3 reads TGTGCCAGCAGTCCGACAGCCTTCATGAACACCGGGGAGCTGTTTTTT.